The 4 T cell receptor beta chains given below trace back to one sample, sequenced in a study of CD8 T cells in ankylosing spondylitis. Points from the study as a whole: Among TCR beta sequences, a motif of under ten highly homologous variants appeared characteristic of ankylosing spondylitis blood.

Antigen specificity for these receptors is unknown. Each CDR3 protein is one row after TCRdb ran MiXCR on the 5' RACE reads. The profile shows 750,000 to 850,000 distinct CDR3 sequences, 10% to 15% of them singletons. The specimen sequenced was blood, either unsorted or a sorted T cell fraction (not recorded which). These receptors originate from a male donor with ankylosing spondylitis.

The CDR3, as DNA: TGTGCCAGCAGTTCCATCTACCTTTCGGTGCCCCAGTACTTC. Its translation is CASSSIYLSVPQYF. V gene TRBV27 combines with J gene TRBJ2-5; no clear D. CDR1 and CDR2 (germline): MNHEY, SMNVEV (reference sequence). The V gene lost 4 bases and the J gene lost 9 bases, with 18 bases spanning the gap. The CDR3 is 14 amino acids.

This clonotype was counted a few times. The DNA for the CDR3 is TGCAGTGCTAGAGGTTCGACAGGGGGCGATCAGCCCCAGCATTTT. The encoded protein is CSARGSTGGDQPQHF. The V and J genes are TRBV20-1 and TRBJ1-5; 10 positions agree with TRBD1. The CDR3 is 15 residues long. J lost 5 bases, V lost 1 base, and 5 bases had no gene match. Germline-derived CDR1 and CDR2 are DFQATT and SNEGSKA (reference sequence).

This clonotype was picked up a small number of times. CDR3 region: CASSIRGRPYEQYF. For the CDR3, the DNA is TGCGCCAGCAGCATAAGGGGGCGACCCTACGAGCAGTACTTC. The gene calls are TRBV5-1 and TRBJ2-7; 7 bases align to TRBD1. CDR1 and CDR2 (germline): SGHRS, YFSETQ. CDR3 length: 14 amino acids. V dropped 4 bases and J dropped 2; count of bases not matched to a gene: 6.

This clonotype was seen a handful of times. The CDR3 loop is CSARDKPGRINGYTF. Here the CDR3 DNA reads TGCAGTGCTAGAGATAAACCGGGACGGATCAATGGCTACACCTTC. The chain has TRBV20-1 and TRBJ1-2; maybe TRBD1 (5 bases). CDR1 and CDR2 (germline): DFQATT, SNEGSKA (reference sequence). V dropped 0 bases and J dropped 6 bases, with 17 bases sitting between them. The CDR3 has 15 amino acids.